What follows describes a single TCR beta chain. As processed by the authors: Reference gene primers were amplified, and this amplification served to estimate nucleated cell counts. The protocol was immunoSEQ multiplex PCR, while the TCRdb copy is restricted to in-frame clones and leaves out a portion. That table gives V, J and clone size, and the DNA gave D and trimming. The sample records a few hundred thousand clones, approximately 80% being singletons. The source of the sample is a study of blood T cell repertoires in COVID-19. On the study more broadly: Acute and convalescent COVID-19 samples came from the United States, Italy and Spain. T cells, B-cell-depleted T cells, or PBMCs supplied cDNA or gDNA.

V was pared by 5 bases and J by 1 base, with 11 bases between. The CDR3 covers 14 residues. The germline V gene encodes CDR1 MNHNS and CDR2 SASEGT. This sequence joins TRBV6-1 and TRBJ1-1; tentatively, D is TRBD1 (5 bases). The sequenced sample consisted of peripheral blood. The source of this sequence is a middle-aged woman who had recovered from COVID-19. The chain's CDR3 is CASSLDSSNTEAFF. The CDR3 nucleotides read TGTGCCAGCAGTTTAGACAGCTCGAACACTGAAGCTTTCTTT.